These 9 T cell receptor beta chains originate from one sample sequenced in a study of cytomegalovirus exposure and HLA in healthy donors (dated by TCRdb to about 2017). Receptors were amplified or captured by the immunoSEQ multiplex PCR assay. TCRdb obtained this table from immuneACCESS and retained in-frame rearrangements with V and J assigned. These tables miss some clones; where compared with another copy, unresolved V genes account for less than half of the shortfall, and the remainder is unexplained. The sample table lists about 160,000 clones, about 90% of them with a count of one. The biggest ten clones account for roughly 5.8% of the sample. Sequencing input: PBMCs. The source of these receptors is a woman aged 30 to 39 in good health and CMV-seronegative.

The chain joins TRBV6-6 to TRBJ2-7, with D uncertain. The length of the CDR3 is 13 residues. Germline values: CDR1 MNHNY, CDR2 SVGAGI (reference sequence). V gave up 6 bases and J gave up 6 bases, with 15 bases separating them. CDR3 protein: CASRIPTSTEQYF. The DNA for the CDR3 is TGTGCCAGCAGAATCCCGACGTCAACCGAGCAGTACTTC.

J is TRBJ2-7 and V is TRBV5-7; 7 bases are a match to TRBD1. TRBV5-7 is assigned to the ORF class and has an uncertain function. The CDR3 covers 13 residues. V gave up 2 bases and J gave up 3 bases; unmatched junction bases: 2. In DNA, the CDR3 is TGTGCCAGCAGCTTACAGGGGCTCTACGAGCAGTACTTC. It specifies CASSLQGLYEQYF.

This clone was seen just once. The genes are TRBV4-3 and TRBJ2-1; the match to TRBD2 covers 8 bases. J gave up 6 bases and V 3 bases, and 4 bases lay outside the gene matches. The CDR3 extends over 14 amino acids. Germline V gene sequence: CDR1 LGHNA, CDR2 YSLEER. As DNA, the CDR3 is TGCGCCAGCAGCCAGGCGGGGGGCCTCAATGAGCAGTTCTTC. Its protein product is CASSQAGGLNEQFF.

The chain uses TRBV28 and TRBJ1-1, with D perhaps TRBD1 (6 bases). The V end was cut by 4 bases, the J end by 2 bases, with 23 bases between. The CDR3 is made up of 18 amino acids. CDR1 is MDHEN and CDR2 is SYDVKM in the germline V gene. The CDR3 is CASSSPPGGAGSNTEAFF. In DNA form, the CDR3 reads TGTGCCAGCAGTTCCCCCCCGGGGGGCGCGGGTTCTAACACTGAAGCTTTCTTT.

V and J are TRBV5-1 and TRBJ2-1, with 7 bases identical to TRBD2. The length of the CDR3 is 16 residues. The V segment lost 1 base and the J segment 9 bases; nucleotides outside the gene matches: 13. Looked up from germline, CDR1 is SGHRS and CDR2 is YFSETQ. The CDR3 coding sequence is TGCGCCAGCAGCTTGTTGTCTAGCGGCCTTGGCTCTGAGCAGTTCTTC. Its translation: CASSLLSSGLGSEQFF.

The V call is TRBV2, the J call TRBJ2-3; the D is unclear. Per germline, CDR1 SNHLY and CDR2 FYNNEI. The CDR3 length is 12 residues. V lost 6 bases and J 6 bases, leaving 10 bases between the germline ends. As DNA, the CDR3 is TGTGCCAGCAGGATTTCCTCCGATACGCAGTATTTT. It codes for CASRISSDTQYF.

The chain is built from TRBV6-1 and TRBJ2-7; D might be TRBD1 (5 bases). Trimming removed 7 bases at V and 6 bases at J, with 13 bases between. Germline CDR1 is MNHNS and CDR2 is SASEGT. This CDR3 is built from 12 residues. Here the CDR3 DNA reads TGTGCCAGCACCTCCACAAGGGGCGAGCAGTACTTC. Its translation is CASTSTRGEQYF.

This chain uses TRBV2 with TRBJ1-1; perhaps TRBD1 as D (5 bases). CDR1 and CDR2 from the germline V gene are SNHLY and FYNNEI. Trimming pared 8 bases from V and 1 base from J, leaving 11 bases between. This CDR3 spans 13 amino acids. CDR3 in amino acids: CASGGQGNTEAFF. In DNA form, the CDR3 reads TGTGCCAGCGGAGGGCAGGGGAACACTGAAGCTTTCTTT.

V is TRBV4-1 and J is TRBJ1-2, with 7 bases that match TRBD1. J lost 0 bases, V lost 4 bases, and 11 bases had no gene match. Looked up from germline, CDR1 is MGHRA and CDR2 is YSYEKL. This CDR3 comprises 17 residues. Here the CDR3 DNA reads TGCGCCAGCAGCCGCGAACTCCGGGACAGCCCTAACTATGGCTACACCTTC. It specifies CASSRELRDSPNYGYTF.